The clone carrying this T cell receptor (beta chain) occurred once. Looked up from germline, CDR1 is SQVTM and CDR2 is ANQGSEA. Trimming cost V 6 bases and J 2 bases; bases outside gene matches: 10. The CDR3 contains 15 residues. In the original analysis: Nucleated cell counts were estimated from reference gene primer amplification. Generated by immunoSEQ multiplex PCR, the TCRdb table keeps only in-frame clones and is missing some. V and J calls and clone size are given by that table; D and trimming were obtained from the DNA. The sample yields 250,000 to 300,000 clones, roughly 90% seen once. Ages ranged from roughly 18 to 100 years, with residence in approximately 23 US areas. The data were obtained in a study of blood T cell repertoires in COVID-19. In the study overall: PBMCs, B-cell-depleted T cells, or T cells provided the cDNA or gDNA that made up the material.

Sample: PBMCs or T cells enriched from blood (not recorded which). This TCR was sampled from a woman aged 40 to 50 with acute COVID-19. The chain couples TRBV29-1 to TRBJ1-2; TRBD1 matches at 9 bases. This CDR3 reads CSVTTGTGLNYGYTF. Written as DNA, the CDR3 is TGCAGCGTCACGACCGGGACAGGGCTAAACTATGGCTACACCTTC.